The T cell receptor (beta chain) under discussion was sequenced for a study of T cell repertoires in cytomegalovirus infection. On the study more broadly: As its CMV epitopes, the study selected recently identified HLA-C-restricted and well-studied HLA-B-restricted targets. Indications of both CMV infection and matching HLA type were provided by public TCR beta signatures.

TCRdb called the reads again in MiXCR, with one record for every CDR3 protein. The repertoire has approximately 1,000,000 distinct CDR3 sequences, 25% to 40% of them found once; the top ten carry 13%. Note on this clonotype: Its antigen is not identified.

CDR3 length equals 19 residues. Trimming removed 0 bases from V and 2 bases from J, with 22 bases in between. Germline V gene sequence: CDR1 LGHDT, CDR2 YNNKEL (reference sequence). Findings and limits, study-wide: Individuals carrying CMV plus the relevant HLA were identified by cumulative frequency of public TCR beta families. In two of eight donors, the top clonotype was HLA-C-restricted CMV-specific.

The sequence was collected from a human donor in good health (CMV status not recorded). Some clones in this sample may be carry-over from other donors' samples. This sequence joins TRBV3-1 and TRBJ2-5; perhaps TRBD2 as D (5 bases). The sample in question was cultured CD8+ T cells from PBMCs, obtained from culture after CMV antigen stimulation. The CDR3 spells CASSQEWASTKLIQETQYF. The CDR3 coding sequence is TGTGCCAGCAGCCAAGAATGGGCTAGCACCAAACTAATTCAAGAGACCCAGTACTTC.